This T cell receptor beta chain was observed in a study of cytomegalovirus exposure and HLA in healthy donors (dated by TCRdb to about 2017). With respect to the entire study: The 700 or so repertoires of the first cohort and the roughly 120 validation repertoires were produced on the same platform, according to a later analysis. To predict cytomegalovirus infection status, the study combined high-throughput TCR immunosequencing, statistical association of individual TCRs with disease status, and machine learning. The study was designed to test whether signatures of past pathogen exposure could be identified by cataloging public T cell receptors. A separate validation cohort of over a hundred different subjects was used in addition to the approximately 700-subject first cohort.

As regards this clone: Its antigen is unknown. Base qualities are missing; no much larger clone stands one base away.

The donors belonged to the validation cohort of approximately 130 subjects, which was separate from the approximately 610-subject first cohort. Library creation used the immunoSEQ multiplex PCR assay. On the study's bioinformatics: A statistical classification framework was developed to diagnose cytomegalovirus status using the catalog of TCR beta chain sequences. TCRdb limited this immuneACCESS table to in-frame rearrangements with V and J called. A share of clones is missing; checked studies link under half to unresolved V genes, and the rest is unexplained. The V and J calls and clone size were taken over from that table, and D and trimming were inferred from the DNA. For this sample the table gives about 140,000 clones, of which around nine tenths were detected only once. The ten largest clones represent approximately 8% of the sample. What the authors observed across the whole study: While some public TCRs were present in many individuals, most TCR sequences turned up only very rarely across donors. A few of the identified cytomegalovirus-associated TCR beta chains were confirmed in vitro to be specific for cytomegalovirus antigens. A later analysis found that TCRs clustered in the first cohort also tended to co-occur in the 95 to 150 validation repertoires, with 94% of cluster scores above 0. The authors suggested that the approach could potentially be generalized to other disease states and immunological phenotypes. The validation cohort had no HLA typing available for a later analysis, so co-occurrence within that cohort was assessed over all 120 or so repertoires. In both the original and validation cohorts, the classifier was reported to diagnose cytomegalovirus status with high specificity and sensitivity. The study gave a list of roughly 150 TCR beta chains associated with cytomegalovirus.

The V end loses 2 bases and the J end loses 9 bases, and a stretch of 11 bases separates them. For CDR1 and CDR2, the germline V gene lists KGHSH and LQKENI. From the cysteine through the phenylalanine, the CDR3 covers 13 amino acids. Of all the DNA, just the CDR3 is kept, 39 bases in frame from base 1. Here the chain combines TRBV18 and TRBJ1-5; TRBD1 might be the D gene, on 6 matching bases. Material for sequencing was PBMCs. This clonotype was sampled from a woman aged 18-30 years in good health and CMV-seropositive. The DNA sequence is given as TGTGCCAGCTCACCAGTGGCCAGGGGGCCCCAGCATTTT. Its protein is CASSPVARGPQHF.